Listed below are T cell receptor beta chains from one sample, sequenced in a study of shared clonotypes between healthy human individuals. The method was immunoSEQ multiplex PCR; TCRdb's version includes in-frame clones alone and lacks a portion of them. The table records about 300,000 clones, approximately 74% of them present only once. Input material: memory CD4+ T cells sorted from blood. These receptors came from a man in his thirties or forties in good health. Each CDR3 is given with its conserved first and last residue. The order of the fields is D gene, V gene, J gene, clone size, CDR3 DNA, CDR3 protein. A D gene is named only where the DNA matches it firmly. Size tells how often a clone was seen (once, few, many) or the class of an expanded clone, and some rows leave it out.

-,TRBV6-5,TRBJ1-1,-,TGTGCCAGCATGAGGGGGGGCCATGAAGCTTTCTTT,CASMRGGHEAFF
-,TRBV5-6,TRBJ2-3,few,TGTGCCAGCAGCTTGAGGGCAGGAGATACGCAGTATTTT,CASSLRAGDTQYF
-,TRBV7-2,TRBJ1-5,-,TGTGCCAGCAGCTTAGAAGGTCATCAGCCCCAGCATTTT,CASSLEGHQPQHF
-,TRBV6-1,TRBJ1-2,-,TGTGCCAGCAGTGAAGGGGGATATAACTATGGCTACACCTTC,CASSEGGYNYGYTF
-,TRBV11-2,TRBJ2-7,-,TGTGCCAGCAGCTTAGACGGGAGTGAAAGCTACGAGCAGTACTTC,CASSLDGSESYEQYF
-,TRBV2,TRBJ2-7,-,TGTGCCAGCAAGTCCCCGATAACGTACGAGCAGTACTTC,CASKSPITYEQYF
-,TRBV5-5,TRBJ2-2,-,TGTGCCAGCAGCCGAATAGGGGCCGGGGAGCTGTTTTTT,CASSRIGAGELFF
TRBD1,TRBV28,TRBJ1-4,-,TGTGCCAGCTCCCCCTGGGGGACAGGCCCGACGGGAAAACTGTTTTTT,CASSPWGTGPTGKLFF
-,TRBV6-5,TRBJ2-3,-,TGTGCCAGCAGCCGAGGGGGGGATACGCAGTATTTT,CASSRGGDTQYF
-,TRBV5-6,TRBJ2-2,-,TGTGCCAGCAGCGAGGGGGCGAACACCGGGGAGCTGTTTTTT,CASSEGANTGELFF
-,TRBV27,TRBJ2-1,-,TGTGCCAGCCACCGGGTACCCCCCCTTGGTGGTGAGCAGTTCTTC,CASHRVPPLGGEQFF
-,TRBV19,TRBJ2-1,-,TGTGCCAGTAGTGGTACAGGGCCCACCTACAATGAGCAGTTCTTC,CASSGTGPTYNEQFF
-,TRBV7-8,TRBJ2-6,-,TGTGCCAGCACTTTCTCTGGGGCCAACGTCCTGACTTTC,CASTFSGANVLTF
TRBD2,TRBV9,TRBJ2-3,-,TGTGCCAGCAGCGTAGCGGGGGGGCATACGCAGTATTTT,CASSVAGGHTQYF
TRBD2,TRBV9,TRBJ2-7,-,TGTGCCAGCAGCACCGGGACTACGACCTACGAGCAGTACTTC,CASSTGTTTYEQYF
TRBD2,TRBV5-1,TRBJ2-1,-,TGCGCCAGCAGCTTGGCCACGACTAGCGGGAGGTACAATGAGCAGTTCTTC,CASSLATTSGRYNEQFF
TRBD1,TRBV11-2,TRBJ2-1,many,TGTGCCAGCAGCGCCTCGACAGGGTACGGTGAGCAGTTCTTC,CASSASTGYGEQFF
TRBD2,TRBV13,TRBJ2-7,-,TGTGCCAGCAGCTTACTAGCGGGAGATGTCTACGAGCAGTACTTC,CASSLLAGDVYEQYF
TRBD1,TRBV29-1,TRBJ2-7,many,TGCAGCGTTGCACCGGGACAGGTTCGTGAAGAGCAGTACTTC,CSVAPGQVREEQYF
TRBD2,TRBV5-1,TRBJ2-1,-,TGCGCCAGCAGCCAATTACTAGCGGTCTACTACAATGAGCAGTTCTTC,CASSQLLAVYYNEQFF
-,TRBV4-3,TRBJ2-7,-,TGCGCCAGCAGCCAAGATATTGGGCAGGGGGGGCTAGCGGAGGGACCAACGTACTTC,CASSQDIGQGGLAEGPTYF
-,TRBV5-1,TRBJ1-4,-,TGCGCCAGCAGCCCACCGGGAGCAACTAATGAAAAACTGTTTTTT,CASSPPGATNEKLFF
-,TRBV7-9,TRBJ2-5,-,TGTGCCAGCTTGTATTCGGGAGAAGAGACCCAGTACTTC,CASLYSGEETQYF
-,TRBV20-1,TRBJ1-2,once,TGCAGTCCGACAGGCAGACATGGCTACACCTTC,CSPTGRHGYTF
TRBD2,TRBV6-4,TRBJ2-2,-,TGTGCCAGCAGTGACTCAGCGGGAGTTGGTACCGGGGAGCTGTTTTTT,CASSDSAGVGTGELFF
-,TRBV11-3,TRBJ2-2,-,TGTGCCAGCAGCGGTCGCACCGGGGAGCTGTTTTTT,CASSGRTGELFF
TRBD2,TRBV5-1,TRBJ2-1,once,TGCGCCAGCAGAGGACTAGCCCACAATGAGCAGTTCTTC,CASRGLAHNEQFF
TRBD2,TRBV4-2,TRBJ2-7,-,TGTGCCAGCAGCCGATCCTCCGGGACTAGCGACTACGAGCAGTACTTC,CASSRSSGTSDYEQYF
TRBD1,TRBV27,TRBJ2-3,many,TGTGCCAGCAGACGGGACAGGACCACAGATACGCAGTATTTT,CASRRDRTTDTQYF
-,TRBV29-1,TRBJ1-1,-,TGCAGCGCAAGCTGGAACACTGAAGCTTTCTTT,CSASWNTEAFF
-,TRBV5-8,TRBJ1-2,-,TGTGCCAGCAGCTTGTCCCGAGGGGCCCTAATAGGTTATGGCTACACCTTC,CASSLSRGALIGYGYTF
-,TRBV2,TRBJ2-5,-,TGTGCCAGCAGTGGCCGTGGGGGGCAAGAGACCCAGTACTTC,CASSGRGGQETQYF
TRBD1,TRBV25-1,TRBJ2-1,-,TGTGCCAGCAGTGAACCCCCCGGACAGGGGGCCCTAGACAATGAGCAGTTCTTC,CASSEPPGQGALDNEQFF
TRBD1,TRBV9,TRBJ2-7,-,TGTGCCAGCAGCGAGGGGGCGGGCAGCTACTACGAGCAGTACTTC,CASSEGAGSYYEQYF
-,TRBV7-9,TRBJ1-1,once,TGTGCCAGCAGCTTAAAAGGGCTGGGCACTGAAGCTTTCTTT,CASSLKGLGTEAFF
-,TRBV10-3,TRBJ2-7,-,TGTGCCACCGAGGAATCCAGGGAAGCGGGCGAGCAGTACTTC,CATEESREAGEQYF
-,TRBV19,TRBJ1-1,-,TGTGCCAGTAGTATTCAACCGGGACGGGGGAACACTGAAGCTTTCTTT,CASSIQPGRGNTEAFF
-,TRBV6-4,TRBJ2-2,-,TGTGCCAGCAGTGAGGGGGCGGGAGACACCGGGGAGCTGTTTTTT,CASSEGAGDTGELFF
-,TRBV2,TRBJ1-6,-,TGTGCCAGCAGGGGGAATTCACCCCTCCACTTT,CASRGNSPLHF
TRBD1,TRBV9,TRBJ1-2,-,TGTGCCAGCAGCGTAGGTTCTGGACAGGGTTTGTCATATGGCTACACCTTC,CASSVGSGQGLSYGYTF
-,TRBV7-9,TRBJ2-2,-,TGTGCCAGCAGCCCTATCGGAGGGCCGAACACCGGGGAGCTGTTTTTT,CASSPIGGPNTGELFF
TRBD2,TRBV7-2,TRBJ2-7,-,TGTGCCAGCAGCTCCAGGACTAGCGGCGGGAGGTACGAGCAGTACTTC,CASSSRTSGGRYEQYF
TRBD1,TRBV14,TRBJ2-5,-,TGTGCCAGCAGCCTACTACAGGGGGCTTCAGAGACCCAGTACTTC,CASSLLQGASETQYF
TRBD1,TRBV18,TRBJ2-1,few,TGTGCCAGCTCACCTGGACAGGGCAAATCCTACAATGAGCAGTTCTTC,CASSPGQGKSYNEQFF
TRBD2,TRBV10-3,TRBJ2-2,-,TGTGCCAGCGGGAGGGCGGAAACCGGGGAGCTGTTTTTT,CASGRAETGELFF
-,TRBV29-1,TRBJ2-7,-,TGCAGCGCTCGGACGGGGGGCGACGAGCAGTACTTC,CSARTGGDEQYF
TRBD1,TRBV18,TRBJ1-5,-,TGTGCCAGCTCGCCAGGGACAGCGATTAGCAATCAGCCCCAGCATTTT,CASSPGTAISNQPQHF